These 25 T cell receptor beta chains share one sample of origin, sequenced in a study of shared clonotypes between healthy human individuals. Repertoires were generated with immunoSEQ multiplex PCR, while TCRdb's copy carries only in-frame clones and drops some. The repertoire includes 170,000 or so clones, around 63% of them detected once, and more than 9% sits in the top ten. The sequenced material came from memory CD4+ T cells sorted from blood. Stated subset: CD45RA-negative fraction. Receptors originate from a young man in good health.

The rearrangement uses TRBV7-6 and TRBJ2-7; 8 positions agree with TRBD2. With 2 bases clipped from V and 5 bases from J, the junction kept 11 bases outside the gene matches. The V gene's germline CDR1 is SGHVS and CDR2 FNYEAQ. The CDR3 runs to 16 residues. CDR3 residues: CASSLTGGRGEDEQYF. The CDR3 DNA reads as TGTGCCAGCAGCTTAACGGGGGGGCGGGGAGAAGACGAGCAGTACTTC.

This chain links TRBV10-3 with TRBJ2-1; D may be TRBD1 or TRBD2 (5 bases each). The germline V gene encodes CDR1 ENHRY and CDR2 SYGVKD. V lost 3 bases to trimming and J lost 9 bases, with 21 bases between them. This CDR3 is built from 16 residues. The CDR3 loop reads CAISESRDAGVSEQFF. In DNA form, the CDR3 reads TGTGCCATCAGTGAAAGCCGGGACGCCGGTGTTTCTGAGCAGTTCTTC.

The chain recombines TRBV7-3 with TRBJ2-7, with 14 bases fitting TRBD2. J was trimmed by 5 bases and V by 1 base; bases with no gene match: 7. Germline V gene sequence: CDR1 SGHTA, CDR2 FQGTGA. The CDR3 covers 17 residues. The CDR3 here is CASSLNPSGLAGDEQYF. In nucleotides, the CDR3 is TGTGCCAGCAGCTTAAACCCCTCGGGACTAGCGGGAGACGAGCAGTACTTC.

This clone was found once. The genes are TRBV9 and TRBJ2-5, with TRBD2 as a possible D gene (7 bases). The CDR3 sequence is 16 residues long. Germline V gene sequence: CDR1 SGDLS, CDR2 YYNGEE. Trimming removed 4 bases from V and 3 bases from J, with 19 bases in between. This CDR3 reads CASSTQGGDAKETQYF. The CDR3 nucleotides are TGTGCCAGCAGCACGCAAGGGGGGGACGCCAAAGAGACCCAGTACTTC.

This sequence joins TRBV11-3 and TRBJ1-2; D gene ambiguous. V was pared by 6 bases and J by 4 bases, with 12 bases between. In germline, CDR1 is SGHNT, CDR2 YENEEA. This CDR3 comprises 13 residues. CDR3 loop: CASSPGTIYGYTF. In DNA form, the CDR3 reads TGTGCCAGCAGTCCGGGTACGATCTATGGCTACACCTTC. Combining the CDR3 with reference TRBV11-3 and TRBJ1-2 gives the whole variable domain EAGVVQSPRYKIIEKKQPVAFWCNPISGHNTLYWYLQNLGQGPELLIRYENEEAVDDSQLPKDRFSAERLKGVDSTLKIQPAELGDSAVYLCASSPGTIYGYTFGSGTRLTVV.

The rearrangement links TRBV7-6 to TRBJ1-1, with a possible D match to TRBD1 (6 bases). V lost 5 bases and J lost 3, with 13 bases in between. Germline V gene data show CDR1 as SGHVS and CDR2 as FNYEAQ. The CDR3 covers 14 residues. Here the CDR3 DNA reads TGTGCCAGCAGCACGCGGCAGGGGCACACTGAAGCTTTCTTT. Translating gives CASSTRQGHTEAFF.

The chain uses TRBV30 and TRBJ1-4, with D unclear. Germline V gene lookup returns CDR1 GTSNPN and CDR2 SVGIG (reference sequence). The germline V and J ends were trimmed by 5 bases and 0 bases, with 4 bases remaining between them. The CDR3 covers 12 residues. This CDR3 is CAWGTTNEKLFF. The CDR3 coding sequence is TGTGCCTGGGGGACAACTAATGAAAAACTGTTTTTT.

The chain employs TRBV7-2 and TRBJ2-3; D possibly corresponds to TRBD2 (5 bases). V dropped 1 base and J dropped 11 bases, with 10 bases sitting between them. Germline loops: CDR1 SGHTA, CDR2 FQGNSA. The CDR3 spans 12 residues. The CDR3 DNA reads TGTGCCAGCAGCTTAGGCGGGCCCGGGCAGTATTTT. It translates to CASSLGGPGQYF.

The V gene is TRBV7-8, the J gene TRBJ2-1; 7 nucleotides align to TRBD2. Looked up from germline, CDR1 is SGHVS and CDR2 is FQNEAQ. The CDR3 runs to 17 residues. The trim removed 2 bases at V and 4 bases at J, leaving 11 bases unmatched. The CDR3 DNA sequence: TGTGCCAGCAGCTTAACCTGGGCGAAGCGGGAATACAATGAGCAGTTCTTC. Translated, it gives CASSLTWAKREYNEQFF.

This chain uses TRBV5-1 with TRBJ2-1, with 9 positions matching TRBD2. From germline, CDR1 is SGHRS and CDR2 YFSETQ. The length of the CDR3 is 14 residues. J gave up 5 bases and V 8 bases, and 8 bases lay outside the gene matches. The CDR3 sequence is CASSAGGRNNEQFF. For the CDR3, the DNA is TGCGCCAGTTCAGCGGGAGGCCGAAACAATGAGCAGTTCTTC.

The chain carries TRBV5-6 and TRBJ2-5; 12 nucleotides line up with TRBD2. The CDR3 loop spans 17 amino acids. The V gene's germline CDR1 is SGHDT and CDR2 YYEEEE. The ends lost 4 bases at V and 7 bases at J; junction bases unmatched: 14. The CDR3 region is CASSRSSGRALGGTQYF. The DNA of the CDR3 is TGTGCCAGCAGCAGGTCTAGCGGGAGGGCCCTAGGGGGGACCCAGTACTTC.

This chain links TRBV5-5 with TRBJ1-2; the D gene is possibly TRBD1 (5 bases). In germline, CDR1 is SGHKS, CDR2 YYEKEE (reference sequence). With 2 bases removed from V and 3 bases from J, the gap between germline ends came to 11 bases. This CDR3 is built from 14 residues. The CDR3 DNA is TGTGCCAGCAGCTTCCCGGACAACGACTATGGCTACACCTTC. It translates to CASSFPDNDYGYTF.

This clone was observed a handful of times. The CDR3 DNA sequence: TGCGCCAGCAAGGGGGTCGGCTCTGGGGCCAACGTCCTGACTTTC. This translates into CASKGVGSGANVLTF. The rearrangement uses TRBV4-1 and TRBJ2-6; D possibly corresponds to TRBD1 (6 bases). Germline values: CDR1 MGHRA, CDR2 YSYEKL. V was trimmed by 7 bases and J by 0 bases, leaving 10 bases between them. The CDR3 is 15 residues long.

The rearrangement uses TRBV5-8 and TRBJ2-1; TRBD2 aligns across 11 bases. V was pared by 6 bases and J by 3 bases, with 5 bases of the junction left unmatched. The CDR3 is 15 amino acids. The V gene's germline CDR1 is SGHTS and CDR2 YDEGEE. For the CDR3, the DNA is TGTGCCAGCACCGATCTAGCGGGAGGCTACAATGAGCAGTTCTTC. Protein sequence: CASTDLAGGYNEQFF.

The rearrangement uses TRBV10-2 and TRBJ1-4; D gene ambiguous. The V end was cut by 7 bases, the J end by 14 bases, with 20 bases between. CDR3 length equals 13 residues. In germline, CDR1 is WSHSY, CDR2 SAAADI. The CDR3 here is CASTETPLGYLFF. For the CDR3, the DNA is TGCGCCAGCACCGAGACACCTCTGGGGTATCTGTTTTTT.

This clone was seen more than once but under ten times. J is TRBJ1-3 and V is TRBV5-4; possibly TRBD1 for D (6 bases). Trimming shortened V by 0 bases and J by 2 bases, and 12 bases separated the two germline ends. This CDR3 comprises 16 residues. Germline-derived CDR1 and CDR2 are SGHNT and YYREEE (reference sequence). CDR3 sequence (DNA): TGTGCCAGCAGCTTGGCTGGCGCAGGGGCTGGAAACACCATATATTTT. Amino acid sequence: CASSLAGAGAGNTIYF.

The chain uses TRBV6-6 and TRBJ2-1, with D unclear. Germline CDR1 is MNHNY and CDR2 is SVGAGI (reference sequence). Trimming cost V 5 bases and J 3 bases, with 11 bases left between them. The length of the CDR3 is 14 residues. CDR3 sequence reads: CASSLTIGYNEQFF. The CDR3 DNA follows: TGTGCCAGCAGTCTTACTATCGGCTACAATGAGCAGTTCTTC.

This clone has just a few counts. This chain joins TRBV6-5 and TRBJ2-7, with D possibly called TRBD1 or TRBD2 (5 bases each). Germline assignment: CDR1 MNHEY and CDR2 SVGAGI. V lost 4 bases and J 6 bases, leaving 22 bases between the germline ends. The CDR3 has 16 residues. CDR3 loop: CASSSRGVSASREQYF. In DNA form, the CDR3 reads TGTGCCAGCAGTTCCCGAGGGGTTTCGGCGTCACGCGAGCAGTACTTC.

The chain is built from TRBV28 and TRBJ2-3; D is unresolved. The CDR3 has 12 amino acids. Germline V gene sequence: CDR1 MDHEN, CDR2 SYDVKM. V lost 3 bases, J lost 5 bases, and 6 bases lay in between. CDR3 amino acids: CASSLAEDTQYF. The DNA for the CDR3 is TGTGCCAGCAGTTTGGCGGAAGATACGCAGTATTTT.

The chain joins TRBV27 to TRBJ2-5; D not resolved. CDR1 is MNHEY, CDR2 SMNVEV, per germline (reference sequence). Trimming stripped 5 bases from V and 3 bases from J, with 10 bases between. This CDR3 is built from 13 residues. The CDR3 loop reads CASSQNPEETQYF. The CDR3 coding sequence is TGTGCCAGCAGTCAAAACCCCGAAGAGACCCAGTACTTC.

The gene calls are TRBV18 and TRBJ1-4, with TRBD1 identical over 7 bases. Germline loops: CDR1 KGHSH, CDR2 LQKENI. This CDR3 has 14 amino acids. V shed 8 bases, J shed 10 bases, and the junction held 13 bases outside the gene matches. The CDR3 is CASKIDSPGGKLFF. In DNA, the CDR3 is TGTGCCAGCAAGATTGACAGTCCAGGGGGAAAACTGTTTTTT.

This chain joins TRBV5-4 and TRBJ2-1; TRBD2 agrees at 8 bases. The CDR3 loop spans 14 amino acids. From germline, CDR1 is SGHNT and CDR2 YYREEE (reference sequence). V was clipped by 5 bases and J by 8 bases; unmatched bases: 9. This CDR3 reads CASSTGTSMYEQFF. The CDR3 region has the DNA TGTGCCAGCAGTACTGGGACTAGTATGTATGAGCAGTTCTTC.

With respect to this clone: A read error may be the cause here, since a much bigger clone is one base away. The chain has TRBV5-4 and TRBJ2-5; possibly TRBD1 or TRBD2 for D (5 bases each). Looked up from germline, CDR1 is SGHNT and CDR2 is YYREEE (reference sequence). The CDR3 spans 14 residues. CDR3 protein: CASSSLRGGEAQYF. The CDR3 nucleotides read TGTGCCAGCAGCTCTCTCCGTGGGGGAGAGGCCCAGTACTTC.

CDR3 residues: CASSERRVATIAKNIQYF. CDR3 bases: TGTGCCAGCAGTGAAAGGCGAGTCGCCACGATAGCCAAAAACATTCAGTACTTC. This rearrangement joins TRBV6-1 to TRBJ2-4; no clear D gene. V lost 2 bases to trimming and J lost 0 bases, with 17 bases between them. The germline CDR1 and CDR2 sequences are MNHNS and SASEGT. The CDR3 length is 18 residues.

The chain has TRBV2 and TRBJ1-4, with D possibly matching TRBD1 (6 bases). With 8 bases removed from V and 4 bases from J, the gap between germline ends came to 14 bases. The germline V gene has CDR1 SNHLY and CDR2 FYNNEI. CDR3 length: 14 amino acids. CDR3 nucleotide sequence: TGTGCCAGCGGAGGGGGAGGAGGTAATGAAAAACTGTTTTTT. Its protein product is CASGGGGGNEKLFF.